The present T cell receptor beta chain was sequenced within a study of radiotherapy plus CTLA-4 blockade in lung cancer. Study context: Disease control was seen in approximately 31% of patients, objective responses in roughly 17%.

Focal radiation plus CTLA-4 blockade with ipilimumab was given to patients with chemo-refractory metastatic non-small-cell lung cancer. A remark on this clone: The target antigen is unknown.

This CDR3 is 15 amino acids long. V lost 6 bases to trimming and J lost 4 bases; unmatched junction nucleotides: 9. Germline assignment: CDR1 MNHEY and CDR2 SMNVEV (reference sequence). Study findings and constraints: It was early blood T cell clone dynamics, with interferon-beta, that reportedly best predicted response. Tumor-derived TCR clones expanded in blood after radiotherapy plus ipilimumab.

TCRdb keeps only in-frame clones here, not all; method: immunoSEQ multiplex PCR. The sample includes around 95,000 clones, 83% of them seen just once. Source: peripheral blood, taken from a patient treated with radiotherapy plus ipilimumab. The receptor's source is a human donor with non-small cell lung cancer who had stable disease on radiotherapy plus ipilimumab. V gene TRBV27 combines with J gene TRBJ1-2; 9 bases match TRBD1. In DNA form, the CDR3 reads TGTGCCAGCAGCCCTATAGACAGGGGGGCCTATGGCTACACCTTC. Amino acid sequence: CASSPIDRGAYGYTF.